These T cell receptor beta chains were read from a single sample in a study of graft-versus-host responses after intestinal transplantation. Their target antigens are unknown. Sequencing used immunoSEQ multiplex PCR; TCRdb keeps in-frame clones, though not all of them. The sample carries some 90,000 clones, roughly 92% recorded once. The sample consisted of unstimulated CD8+ T cells sorted from spleen or lymph node cells, taken before transplant. The origin of the receptors is a human donor who was the organ donor for an intestinal transplant. The CDR3 runs from the conserved cysteine through the conserved F or W. The D gene is left open where the match is weak. Not every row has a clone size; where given, it reads once, few, many or a size class.

j_call d_call v_call clone_size cdr3_nt cdr3_aa
TRBJ2-7 . TRBV7-9 . TGTGCCAGCAGCTTAGAAGAGGGGGGGACCTACGAGCAGTACTTC CASSLEEGGTYEQYF
TRBJ2-7 TRBD1 TRBV7-2 . TGTGCCAGCAGCTTTAGTGGGACAGGGGCCTACGAGCAGTACTTC CASSFSGTGAYEQYF
TRBJ2-7 . TRBV4-1 . TGCGCCAGCAGCCCGGGCAGGGGCTACGAGCAGTACTTC CASSPGRGYEQYF
TRBJ2-7 TRBD1 TRBV7-6 . TGTGCCAGCAGCTTAGCGTCAGAGGACAGGGTAACCTACGAGCAGTACTTC CASSLASEDRVTYEQYF
TRBJ2-1 TRBD1 TRBV7-8 . TGTGCCAGCAGTCCCCGGACAGGGGGAAATGAGCAGTTCTTC CASSPRTGGNEQFF
TRBJ2-7 . TRBV27 once TGTGCCAGCAGTTTAGCGGACTCCTACGAGCAGTACTTC CASSLADSYEQYF
TRBJ2-3 TRBD2 TRBV4-1 . TGCGCCAGCAGCCACGCACTAGCGGGGGCGAGCACAGATACGCAGTATTTT CASSHALAGASTDTQYF
TRBJ2-3 TRBD2 TRBV4-2 . TGTGCCAGCAGCCAAGATAGTAGCGGGGGGATCTTTGCGCAGTATTTT CASSQDSSGGIFAQYF
TRBJ1-6 TRBD1 TRBV4-3 . TGCGCCAGCAGCCAAGAATATCCAGGGGGTAGCTCACCCCTCCACTTT CASSQEYPGGSSPLHF
TRBJ2-7 TRBD1 TRBV5-1 . TGCGCCAGCAGCCAGAAGACAGGGAACACCGAGCAGTACTTC CASSQKTGNTEQYF
TRBJ2-2 . TRBV2 . TGTGCCAGCGTGGGACAAACGACCGGGGAGCTGTTTTTT CASVGQTTGELFF
TRBJ2-7 . TRBV4-2 . TGTGCCAGCAGCCCACTTTTGTGGGGCGAGCAGTACTTC CASSPLLWGEQYF
TRBJ1-5 . TRBV27 . TGTGCCAGCAGTTTATGGGGCGGGGGGGATCAGCCCCAGCATTTT CASSLWGGGDQPQHF
TRBJ2-2 . TRBV9 . TGTGCCAGCAGCGTAGGCGGGGTAAACACCGGGGAGCTGTTTTTT CASSVGGVNTGELFF
TRBJ1-5 TRBD1 TRBV30 . TGTGCCTGGAGTGCCTCGGACAGGGTGGTTCAGCCCCAGCATTTT CAWSASDRVVQPQHF
TRBJ2-1 . TRBV11-3 . TGTGCCAGCAGTCGCGGGCGCAGCCTCTACAATGAGCAGTTCTTC CASSRGRSLYNEQFF
TRBJ2-7 . TRBV5-4 . TGTGCCAGCAGCTTGGGAGACAGCCACATTTGGTACTTC CASSLGDSHIWYF
TRBJ1-2 . TRBV4-1 . TGCGCCAGCAGCCACCTCACAGGGAGCTATGGCTACACCTTC CASSHLTGSYGYTF
TRBJ2-7 . TRBV5-4 . TGTGCCAGCAGCCAACAGACAGGACGATTGAACGAGCAGTACTTC CASSQQTGRLNEQYF
TRBJ1-3 . TRBV9 . TGTGCCAGCAGCGTAGGACACTCTGGAAACACCATATATTTT CASSVGHSGNTIYF
TRBJ1-5 . TRBV30 . TGTGCCTGGAGGTTACAGGGTGGCAATCAGCCCCAGCATTTT CAWRLQGGNQPQHF
TRBJ1-2 TRBD1 TRBV27 . TGTGCCAGCAGCCGGTGGACAGGCGGGTACCATGGCTACACCTTC CASSRWTGGYHGYTF
TRBJ1-5 . TRBV30 . TGTGCCTGGAGTGCTCAGGGGAATCAGCCCCAGCATTTT CAWSAQGNQPQHF
TRBJ2-1 TRBD2 TRBV13 . TGTGCCAGCAGCTATCGTAGCGGGGGGGCCTTCAATGAGCAGTTCTTC CASSYRSGGAFNEQFF
TRBJ2-3 . TRBV9 . TGTGCCAGCAGCGTAGGGGCAGGGGCAGATACGCAGTATTTT CASSVGAGADTQYF
TRBJ2-7 . TRBV5-4 . TGTGCCAGCAGCTTCACGGGAGTCCGCTACGAGCAGTACTTC CASSFTGVRYEQYF
TRBJ1-1 . TRBV15 . TGTGCCACCAGAGTGCAGGGGAACACTGAAGCTTTCTTT CATRVQGNTEAFF
TRBJ2-5 . TRBV7-2 once TGTGCCAGCAGCCCTTCCGGGACCCAGTACTTC CASSPSGTQYF
TRBJ2-6 . TRBV4-1 . TGCGCCAGCAGCCGTGTTACCGGGGGTTCTGGGGCCAACGTCCTGACTTTC CASSRVTGGSGANVLTF
TRBJ1-1 . TRBV4-3 . TGCGCCAGCAGCCAAGAGGGCACTAGCACTGAAGCTTTCTTT CASSQEGTSTEAFF
TRBJ2-7 TRBD2 TRBV30 . TGTGCCTGGAGTGTTATTCAGGGAGGGGAGCAGTACTTC CAWSVIQGGEQYF
TRBJ2-3 . TRBV4-1 . TGCGCCAGCAGCCCTGGGGACTCCACAGATACGCAGTATTTT CASSPGDSTDTQYF
TRBJ2-7 . TRBV9 . TGTGCCAGCAGCACCCCAGGGTTTAACGAGCAGTACTTC CASSTPGFNEQYF